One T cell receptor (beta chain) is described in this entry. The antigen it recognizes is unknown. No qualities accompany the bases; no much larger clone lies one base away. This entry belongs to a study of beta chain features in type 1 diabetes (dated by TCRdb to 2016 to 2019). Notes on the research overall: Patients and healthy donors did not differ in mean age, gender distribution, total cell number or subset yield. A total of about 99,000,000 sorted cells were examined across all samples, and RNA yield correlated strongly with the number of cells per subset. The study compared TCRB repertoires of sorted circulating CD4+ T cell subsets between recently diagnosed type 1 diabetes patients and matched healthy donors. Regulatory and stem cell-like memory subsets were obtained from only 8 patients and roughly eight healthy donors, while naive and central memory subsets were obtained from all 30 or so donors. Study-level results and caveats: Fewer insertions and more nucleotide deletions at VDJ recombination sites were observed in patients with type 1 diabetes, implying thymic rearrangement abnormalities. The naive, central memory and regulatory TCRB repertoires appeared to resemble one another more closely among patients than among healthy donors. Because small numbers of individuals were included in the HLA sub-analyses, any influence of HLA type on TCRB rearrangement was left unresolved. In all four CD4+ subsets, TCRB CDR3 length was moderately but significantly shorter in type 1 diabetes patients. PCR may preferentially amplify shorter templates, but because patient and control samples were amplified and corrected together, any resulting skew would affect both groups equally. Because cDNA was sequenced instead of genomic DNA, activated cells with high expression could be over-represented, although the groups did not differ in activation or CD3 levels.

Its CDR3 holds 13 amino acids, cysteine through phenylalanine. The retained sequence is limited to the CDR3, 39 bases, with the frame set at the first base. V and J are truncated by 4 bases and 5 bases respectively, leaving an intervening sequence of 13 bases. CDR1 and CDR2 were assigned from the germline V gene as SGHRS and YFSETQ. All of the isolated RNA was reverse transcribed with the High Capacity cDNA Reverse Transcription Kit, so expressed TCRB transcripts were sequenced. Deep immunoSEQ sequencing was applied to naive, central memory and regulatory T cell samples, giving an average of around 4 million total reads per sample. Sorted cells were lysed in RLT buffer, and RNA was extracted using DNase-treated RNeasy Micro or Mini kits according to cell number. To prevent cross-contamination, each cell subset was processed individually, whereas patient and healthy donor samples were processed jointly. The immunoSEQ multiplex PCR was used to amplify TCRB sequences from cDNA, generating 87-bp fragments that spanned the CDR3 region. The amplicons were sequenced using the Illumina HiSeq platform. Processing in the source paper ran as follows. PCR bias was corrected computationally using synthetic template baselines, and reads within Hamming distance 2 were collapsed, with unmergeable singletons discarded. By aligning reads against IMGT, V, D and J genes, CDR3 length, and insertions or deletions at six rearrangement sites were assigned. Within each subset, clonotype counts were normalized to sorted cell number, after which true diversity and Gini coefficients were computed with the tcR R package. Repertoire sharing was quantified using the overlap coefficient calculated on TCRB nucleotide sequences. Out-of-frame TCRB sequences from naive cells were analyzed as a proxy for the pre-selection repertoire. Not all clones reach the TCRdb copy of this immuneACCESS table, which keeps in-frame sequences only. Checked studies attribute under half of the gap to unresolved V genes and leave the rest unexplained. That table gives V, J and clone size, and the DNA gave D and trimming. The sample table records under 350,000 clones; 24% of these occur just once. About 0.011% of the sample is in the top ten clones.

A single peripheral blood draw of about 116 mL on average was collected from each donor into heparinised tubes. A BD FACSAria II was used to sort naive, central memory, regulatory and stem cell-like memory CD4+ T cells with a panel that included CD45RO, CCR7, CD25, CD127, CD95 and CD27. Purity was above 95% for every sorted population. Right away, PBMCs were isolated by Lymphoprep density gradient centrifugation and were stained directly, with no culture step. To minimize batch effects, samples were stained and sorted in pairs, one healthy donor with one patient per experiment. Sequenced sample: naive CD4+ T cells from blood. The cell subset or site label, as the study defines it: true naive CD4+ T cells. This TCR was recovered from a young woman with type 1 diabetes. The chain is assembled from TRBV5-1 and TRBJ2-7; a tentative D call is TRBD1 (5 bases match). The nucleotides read TGCGCCAGCAGCATCCCCCGCAGGGACGAGCAGTACTTC. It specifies CASSIPRRDEQYF.